This T cell receptor (beta chain) is from a study of shared clonotypes between healthy human individuals. Notes on the study in general: Specimens sampled were limited to blood, with tissue repertoires likely differing.

As regards this clone: Its specificity is not known.

Per the original methods: Junction-only immunoSEQ data arrived without quality scores, meaning filtering differed. TCRdb keeps only in-frame clones here, not all; method: immunoSEQ multiplex PCR. The V and J calls and clone size are taken from that table; D and trimming were inferred from the DNA. The data show about 2.4 million clones, 93% seen once. Donors were Caucasian adults residing in Nashville, Tennessee, USA. The sequence was obtained from a man younger than 35 in good health. Some clones in this sample may be carry-over from other donors' samples. The sample taken for sequencing was naive CD4+ T cells from PBMCs. As for subset: CD45RA+ positively selected.

The CDR3 coding sequence is TGTGCCATCAGTGAGTCATCTAGCGGGTTCACAGATACGCAGTATTTT. Amino acids: CAISESSSGFTDTQYF. The V gene is TRBV10-3, the J gene TRBJ2-3; TRBD2 aligns across 8 bases. CDR1 ENHRY and CDR2 SYGVKD come from the germline V gene. V dropped 0 bases and J dropped 2; count of bases not matched to a gene: 4. This CDR3 comprises 16 residues.